The source of this T cell receptor (beta chain) is a study of shared clonotypes between healthy human individuals. CD8 cells regarded as naive lacked CD45RO, were positively chosen for CCR7, and omitted terminally differentiated effector memory CD45RA+ cells. At the deep level, the assay was run. The table came from immunoSEQ multiplex PCR; TCRdb's copy has only in-frame clones and leaves some out. The data show roughly 2,000,000 clones, roughly 93% seen once. The J segment lost 3 bases and the V segment lost 2 bases, leaving 6 bases of the junction unmatched. The CDR3 is 16 residues long. The V gene's germline CDR1 is SGHTS and CDR2 YDEGEE.

V gene TRBV5-8 combines with J gene TRBJ2-1, with 9 bases matching TRBD2. The sequenced sample was naive CD8+ T cells from PBMCs. The TCR sequence derives from a man aged 18 to 29 in good health. Some clones in this sample may be carry-over from other donors' samples. The CDR3 DNA is TGTGCCAGCAGCTTTTTGGCGGGAGGGCTCTACAATGAGCAGTTCTTC. The encoded protein is CASSFLAGGLYNEQFF.